This TCR beta chain comes out of a study of blood T cells in healthy people across ages. Using a J-beta primer mix together with a sample-barcoded 5' primer, a second PCR was run for roughly 7 to 12 cycles. From the 5' RACE reads, TCRdb called clonotypes with MiXCR, one entry per CDR3 protein. The table shows around 800,000 distinct CDR3 sequences, with roughly 46% occurring only once. Per germline, CDR1 MNHEY and CDR2 SVGEGT. The CDR3 is 16 residues long. The V end lost 3 bases, the J end lost 1 base, and 15 bases lay between the germline ends. The specimen was blood. J is TRBJ1-1 and V is TRBV6-2 or TRBV6-3; tentative D call: TRBD1 (5 bases). The clonotype comes from an elderly man in good health. Here the CDR3 DNA reads TGTGCCAGCAGTTATGGGGGAGTATTAGGGAACACTGAAGCTTTCTTT. Its translation: CASSYGGVLGNTEAFF.